This entry features one TCR beta chain sequence. The CDR3 extends over 15 amino acids. Germline CDR1 is SQVTM and CDR2 is ANQGSEA. The junction had 12 bases not matched to a gene; V was cut back by 3 bases and J by 8 bases. This entry comes from a study of blood T cell repertoires in COVID-19. Sequencing was performed with immunoSEQ multiplex PCR; in TCRdb, only in-frame clones are kept and a portion is missing. The sample gives 650,000 to 800,000 clones, 85% to 90% of which show up once; under 0.3% is in the top ten. Sequenced sample: peripheral blood. This sequence joins TRBV29-1 and TRBJ1-2, with 10 positions matching TRBD1. The clonotype comes from a woman under 30 with acute or convalescent COVID-19. CDR3 residues: CSVDVQGQGFYGYTF. CDR3 DNA: TGCAGCGTTGATGTACAGGGACAGGGGTTTTACGGCTACACCTTC.